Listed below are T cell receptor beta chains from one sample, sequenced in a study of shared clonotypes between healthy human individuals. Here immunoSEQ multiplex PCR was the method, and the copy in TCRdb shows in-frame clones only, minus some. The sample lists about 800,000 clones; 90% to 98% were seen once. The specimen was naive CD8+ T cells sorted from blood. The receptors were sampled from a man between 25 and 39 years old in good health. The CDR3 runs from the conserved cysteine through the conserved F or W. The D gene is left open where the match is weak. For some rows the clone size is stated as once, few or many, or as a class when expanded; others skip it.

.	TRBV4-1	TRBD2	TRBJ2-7	TGCGCCAGCAGCCGGCTAGCGGGAGGAAGCGAGCAGTACTTC	CASSRLAGGSEQYF
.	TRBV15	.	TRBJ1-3	TGTGCCACCAGCACCTCTGGAAACACCATATATTTT	CATSTSGNTIYF
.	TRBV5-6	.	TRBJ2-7	TGTGCCAGCAGCCCGGACGCCCTTCGGGGAGGAAGCTCCTACGAGCAGTACTTC	CASSPDALRGGSSYEQYF
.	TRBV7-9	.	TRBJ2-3	TGTGCCAGCAGCCCCGAGGGGGGGGGCAGAGATACGCAGTATTTT	CASSPEGGGRDTQYF
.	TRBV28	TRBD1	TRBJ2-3	TGTGCCAGCAGTTGGATTTACAGGGGGCCAAACACAGATACGCAGTATTTT	CASSWIYRGPNTDTQYF
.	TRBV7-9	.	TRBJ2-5	TGTGCCAGCAGTCAATTACCTTCCCCCCTTGGGGAGACCCAGTACTTC	CASSQLPSPLGETQYF
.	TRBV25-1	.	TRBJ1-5	TGTGCCAGCAGTGGGGGACAAAATCAGCCCCAGCATTTT	CASSGGQNQPQHF
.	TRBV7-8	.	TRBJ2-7	TGTGCCAGCAGCTTAGCCAGGTCTGCCTACGAGCAGTACTTC	CASSLARSAYEQYF
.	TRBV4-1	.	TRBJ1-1	TGCGCCAGCAGCCAAGGGCCAGCCGAGGAAGCTTTCTTT	CASSQGPAEEAFF
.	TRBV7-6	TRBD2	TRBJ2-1	TGTGCCAGCAGCTTAGAGGCTAGCGGGAGCCTGTCGCACAATGAGCAGTTCTTC	CASSLEASGSLSHNEQFF
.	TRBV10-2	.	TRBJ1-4	TGCGCCAGCGGCGGCCCCTTCGAGTCCAACTCACCCTCGAATGAAAAACTGTTTTTT	CASGGPFESNSPSNEKLFF
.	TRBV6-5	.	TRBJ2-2	TGTGCCAGCAGTTACTCTGTTGGGGGCACCGGGGAGCTGTTTTTT	CASSYSVGGTGELFF
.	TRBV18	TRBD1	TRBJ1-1	TGTGCCAGCTCACCACCGTGGACAGGGTCGTCGGAGCACTTT	CASSPPWTGSSEHF
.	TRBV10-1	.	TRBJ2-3	TGCGCCAGCAGTGAGTCTTTCGAGCTTTTGAGCACAGATACGCAGTATTTT	CASSESFELLSTDTQYF
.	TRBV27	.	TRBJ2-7	TGTGCCAGCAGTAACACCGGGCCATACTACGAGCAGTACTTC	CASSNTGPYYEQYF
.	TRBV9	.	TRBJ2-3	TGTGCCAGCAGCGTAGGGGTAAGGGGAGGCGGCACAGATACGCAGTATTTT	CASSVGVRGGGTDTQYF
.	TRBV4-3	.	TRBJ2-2	TGCGCCAGCAGCCTCGATTCAGGGGGGGAGCTGTTTTTT	CASSLDSGGELFF
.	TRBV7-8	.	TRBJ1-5	TGTGCCAGCAGCATGACAGCTCAGCCCCAGCATTTT	CASSMTAQPQHF
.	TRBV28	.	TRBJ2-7	TGTGCCAGCAGTTTTTGGGGGCAAGGCGAGCAGTACTTC	CASSFWGQGEQYF
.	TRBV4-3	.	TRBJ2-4	TGCGCCAGCAGCCAAATCGGGGAGCGGAAAAACATTCAGTACTTC	CASSQIGERKNIQYF
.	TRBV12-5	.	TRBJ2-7	TGTGCTAGTGGTTTGTCTCCCTACGAGCAGTACTTC	CASGLSPYEQYF
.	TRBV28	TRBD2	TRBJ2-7	TGTGCCAGCAGTTCGGGCCTAGCGGGATTGTCCTACGAGCAGTACTTC	CASSSGLAGLSYEQYF
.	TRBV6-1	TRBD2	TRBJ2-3	TGTGCCAGCAGTGGATGGACTAGCGGGAGGGACACAGATACGCAGTATTTT	CASSGWTSGRDTDTQYF
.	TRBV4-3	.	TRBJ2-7	TGCGCCAGCAGCCAAGATAGTACGTCCACCTACGAGCAGTACTTC	CASSQDSTSTYEQYF
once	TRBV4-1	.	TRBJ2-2	TGCGCCAGCAGCCAAGAAGGGGGAGGGAACACCGGGGAGCTGTTTTTT	CASSQEGGGNTGELFF
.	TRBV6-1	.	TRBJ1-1	TGTGCCAGCAGTCCGACCGCCTTGAACACTGAAGCTTTCTTT	CASSPTALNTEAFF
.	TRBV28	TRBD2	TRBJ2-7	TGTGCCAGCAGTTTAATAACGCTAGCGGGAGACGAGCAGTACTTC	CASSLITLAGDEQYF
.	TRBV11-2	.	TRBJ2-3	TGTGCCAGCAGCTTAGGTGGGCTCACCATTAGCACAGATACGCAGTATTTT	CASSLGGLTISTDTQYF
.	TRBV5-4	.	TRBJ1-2	TGTGCCAGCAGCTTGGCCAAGGGGATTTTAGATGGCTACACCTTC	CASSLAKGILDGYTF